A single sample is the source of the 19 T cell receptor beta chains below, sequenced in a study of blood T cell repertoires in COVID-19. TCRdb's table, derived via immunoSEQ multiplex PCR, lists solely in-frame clones and lacks some. The data hold about 380,000 clones, with around 90% observed a single time. The sample comprised PBMCs or T cells enriched from blood (not recorded which). Source of these receptors: a woman between 18 and 29 years old who had recovered from COVID-19.

The CDR3 DNA sequence: TGTGCCAGCAGCTTGGCGGGGTCCAGCACAGATACGCAGTATTTT. Translation: CASSLAGSSTDTQYF. The chain couples TRBV5-4 to TRBJ2-3; the D gene is possibly TRBD2 (5 bases). The CDR3 runs 15 residues. CDR1 is SGHNT and CDR2 is YYREEE in the germline V gene (reference sequence). Trimming cost V 0 bases and J 0 bases, with 8 bases left between them.

The chain recombines TRBV7-6 with TRBJ1-1; TRBD1 agrees at 8 bases. Germline-derived CDR1 and CDR2 are SGHVS and FNYEAQ. This CDR3 contains 14 residues. V lost 5 bases and J lost 3; bases outside the gene matches: 5. The CDR3 spells CASSPTGADTEAFF. As DNA, the CDR3 is TGTGCCAGCAGCCCGACAGGGGCCGACACTGAAGCTTTCTTT.

This rearrangement joins TRBV5-5 to TRBJ2-5, with TRBD2 identical over 13 bases. Trimming at V came to 4 bases and at J to 5 bases, leaving 8 bases not matched to a gene. CDR3 size: 16 residues. CDR1 is SGHKS and CDR2 is YYEKEE in the germline V gene (reference sequence). CDR3 residues: CASSPGLAGWEETQYF. CDR3 sequence (DNA): TGTGCCAGCAGCCCGGGACTAGCGGGATGGGAGGAGACCCAGTACTTC.

The gene calls are TRBV12-5 and TRBJ1-1, with 11 nucleotides matching TRBD1. The V segment lost 4 bases and the J segment 5 bases; nucleotides outside the gene matches: 6. The CDR3 is 15 amino acids. Germline V lookup: CDR1 LGHNT, CDR2 FRNRAP. Here the CDR3 reads CASGSTDRGLTEAFF. The CDR3 coding sequence is TGTGCTAGTGGTTCGACGGACAGGGGGCTGACTGAAGCTTTCTTT.

The V call is TRBV4-3, the J call TRBJ1-1; 10 nucleotides align to TRBD1. Germline V gene lookup returns CDR1 LGHNA and CDR2 YSLEER. V lost 0 bases and J lost 4; bases outside the gene matches: 2. There are 15 residues in the CDR3. CDR3 in amino acids: CASSQDRTGGTEAFF. Written as DNA, the CDR3 is TGCGCCAGCAGCCAAGATCGGACAGGGGGCACTGAAGCTTTCTTT.

There are a few counts of this clone. The chain uses TRBV18 and TRBJ2-7; TRBD1 aligns across 7 bases. Germline CDR1 is KGHSH and CDR2 is LQKENI. CDR3 size: 16 residues. V trimming: 2 bases; J trimming: 5 bases; junction bases outside the gene matches: 12. CDR3 bases: TGTGCCAGCTCACCAACCACCGGACAGGTCCGACACGAGCAGTACTTC. It specifies CASSPTTGQVRHEQYF.

The J gene is TRBJ1-2, the V gene TRBV4-1; D might be TRBD1 (5 bases). Deletions cut 0 bases from V and 0 bases from J, with 17 bases between. Germline V gene data show CDR1 as MGHRA and CDR2 as YSYEKL. The CDR3 extends over 18 amino acids. The CDR3 nucleotides read TGCGCCAGCAGCCAAGATCACGGGCGGGGGGGTCCTAACTATGGCTACACCTTC. Its translation: CASSQDHGRGGPNYGYTF.

V usage is TRBV3-1 (or the pseudogene TRBV3-2) and J usage is TRBJ2-5; 8 positions match TRBD1. J was trimmed by 5 bases and V by 4 bases; bases with no gene match: 6. Germline CDR1 is LGHDT and CDR2 is YNNKEL (reference sequence). The CDR3 is 14 amino acids. In nucleotides, the CDR3 is TGTGCCAGCAGCCCCCGGACAGGGAGGGAGACCCAGTACTTC. Encoded protein: CASSPRTGRETQYF.

This chain uses TRBV10-3 with TRBJ2-7; D is possibly TRBD1 (6 bases). CDR1 and CDR2 from the germline V gene are ENHRY and SYGVKD. V lost 6 bases and J lost 6, with 15 bases in between. The CDR3 is 13 residues long. CDR3 nucleotides: TGTGCCATCAGAGTACAGGGTGGATTCGAGCAGTACTTC. It codes for CAIRVQGGFEQYF.

This clone appeared a single time. This chain connects TRBV9 to TRBJ1-6; 9 bases are a match to TRBD1. The CDR3 is 16 residues long. Germline values: CDR1 SGDLS, CDR2 YYNGEE. V lost 4 bases to trimming and J lost 8 bases; unmatched junction nucleotides: 10. Written as DNA, the CDR3 is TGTGCCAGCAGCCCACGGACAGGGGCAAGCTATTCACCCCTCCACTTT. This sequence encodes CASSPRTGASYSPLHF.

The gene calls are TRBV5-5 and TRBJ2-5, with a possible D match to TRBD2 (6 bases). V dropped 3 bases and J dropped 0 bases, with 12 bases sitting between them. Per germline, CDR1 SGHKS and CDR2 YYEKEE (reference sequence). This CDR3 spans 15 amino acids. The CDR3 DNA reads TGTGCCAGCAGCTCGTTCGGGGGAGACCAAGAGACCCAGTACTTC. Protein: CASSSFGGDQETQYF.

The chain recombines TRBV28 with TRBJ1-6; tentative D call: TRBD1 (6 bases). CDR1 and CDR2 (germline): MDHEN, SYDVKM. The CDR3 is made up of 14 amino acids. Trimming removed 7 bases at V and 6 bases at J, with 13 bases between. CDR3 sequence (DNA): TGTGCCAGCACCCTAGGGGGTACTAATTCACCCCTCCACTTT. It codes for CASTLGGTNSPLHF.

The chain employs TRBV7-2 and TRBJ2-7; no clear D gene. With 6 bases removed from V and 1 base from J, the gap between germline ends came to 10 bases. The CDR3 loop spans 13 amino acids. CDR1 SGHTA and CDR2 FQGNSA come from the germline V gene. The CDR3 protein is CASRRRTSYEQYF. As DNA, the CDR3 is TGTGCCAGCAGACGCCGTACATCCTACGAGCAGTACTTC. Full variable domain (rest looked up from reference TRBV7-2 and TRBJ2-7): GAGVSQSPSNKVTEKGKDVELRCDPISGHTALYWYRQSLGQGLEFLIYFQGNSAPDKSGLPSDRFSAERTGGSVSTLTIQRTQQEDSAVYLCASRRRTSYEQYFGPGTRLTVT.

V and J are TRBV5-6 and TRBJ2-2; TRBD1 matches 9 bases. V shed 4 bases, J shed 5 bases, and the junction held 15 bases outside the gene matches. Per germline, CDR1 SGHDT and CDR2 YYEEEE. This CDR3 is built from 18 residues. This chain's CDR3 is CASSKLARTGAGTGELFF. CDR3 DNA: TGTGCCAGCAGCAAACTCGCCAGGACAGGGGCGGGGACCGGGGAGCTGTTTTTT.

J is TRBJ2-1 and V is TRBV28; 10 nucleotides align to TRBD2. Germline V gene sequence: CDR1 MDHEN, CDR2 SYDVKM. This CDR3 is built from 17 residues. Unmatched junction bases numbered 12, after V lost 6 bases and J lost 4 bases. The CDR3 DNA sequence: TGTGCCAGCAGCCCACCTCGAACTAGCGGGGCATACAATGAGCAGTTCTTC. Translating it yields CASSPPRTSGAYNEQFF.

The CDR3 bases are TGTGCCAGCAACCTGCTCGACAGCCAAGAGACCCAGTACTTC. This translates into CASNLLDSQETQYF. This rearrangement joins TRBV2 to TRBJ2-5, with D perhaps matching TRBD1 (5 bases). The CDR3 consists of 14 residues. V was cut by 7 bases and J by 1 base, with 13 bases left in between. The germline gives CDR1 SNHLY, CDR2 FYNNEI.

This rearrangement joins TRBV6-5 to TRBJ2-2, with D perhaps TRBD1 (5 bases). Per the germline V gene, CDR1 is MNHEY and CDR2 is SVGAGI. The V end was cut by 0 bases, the J end by 8 bases, with 13 bases between. This CDR3 is built from 15 residues. This chain's CDR3 is CASSYSPTSGGELFF. CDR3 sequence (DNA): TGTGCCAGCAGTTACTCGCCTACCTCAGGGGGGGAGCTGTTTTTT.

The gene calls are TRBV30 and TRBJ1-5; D not certain. This CDR3 region has 15 residues. Germline CDR1 and CDR2: GTSNPN and SVGIG (reference sequence). V shed 2 bases and J shed 9 bases, with 20 bases lying between them. The CDR3: CAWSRMGSGVGPQHF. The CDR3 coding sequence is TGTGCCTGGAGTCGGATGGGGTCCGGGGTAGGGCCCCAGCATTTT.

This chain joins TRBV6-1 and TRBJ1-2; a possible D gene is TRBD1 (5 bases). Looked up from germline, CDR1 is MNHNS and CDR2 is SASEGT. This CDR3 is built from 17 residues. Trimming took off 0 bases at V and 2 bases at J, with 16 bases between the two ends. The CDR3, as DNA: TGTGCCAGCAGTGAAGCGACGGCCACAGGACGGAACTATGGCTACACCTTC. Protein: CASSEATATGRNYGYTF.